This TCR beta chain came from a study of cytomegalovirus exposure and HLA in healthy donors (dated by TCRdb to 2016 to 2017). Study-wide context: In an earlier analysis of several hundred of the donors, 250 to 350 Gb of sequence data and about 110 million unique TCR beta sequences from 150 million to 200 million T cells were reported. Rather than using new phenotypic data, the later analysis identified candidate immune exposures from TCR beta sequences and from how often those sequences occurred across donors. An earlier analysis of 450 to 750 of the donors used high-throughput TCR beta sequencing to judge whether each TCR beta V gene segment behaved as functional or pseudogenic. The genetic ancestry cluster associated with self-reported Caucasian donors included roughly four fifths of the approximately 430 genotyped donors. Among about 410 genotyped donors of the cohort, an average of around 220,000 unique TCR beta nucleotide sequences was sequenced per donor, of which about 19% were non-productive. Genome-wide SNP genotypes for about three fifths of the roughly 700 donors were used in a later genetic analysis, which treated that subset as a discovery cohort. An early release that covered roughly 600 HLA-typed donors contained 300 to 350 gigabases of sequencing data and some 87 million unique TCR sequences. In addition to the first cohort of hundreds of subjects, a separate validation cohort of 120 different subjects was used. The T cell repertoires of several hundred subjects were profiled by immunosequencing and related to cytomegalovirus serostatus. Donor age, sex, ethnicity and CMV serostatus were compiled together with the repertoire data. A later analysis re-analyzed previously published TCR beta repertoires from 550 to 700 donors and added high-resolution HLA genotyping to study TCR occurrence patterns. Typing coverage varied by locus: about 620-640 donors for A, B, C, DRB1 and DQB1; some 520 for DQA1; 606 for DPA1; some 470 for DPB1. To predict cytomegalovirus infection status, the study brought together high-throughput TCR immunosequencing, statistical association of individual TCRs with disease status, and machine learning. All discovery cohort repertoires had been generated using a single sequencing platform. Five DR-DQ haplotypes were handled as single units for association and clustering because linkage in the cohort was strong. Class I and class II HLA loci were covered by the typing at four-digit resolution. The aim of the study was to test whether cataloging public T cell receptors could identify signatures of past pathogen exposure.

The cohort was made up of roughly 670 healthy bone marrow donors. At the time of sampling, every cohort member was nominally healthy, though immune exposures that went unrecorded were likely present. The donor was CMV seronegative and belonged to the group of approximately 320 seronegative cohort members. A peripheral blood sample was provided by each donor, and peripheral blood mononuclear cells were used for TCR beta sequencing. The Qiagen DNeasy Blood Extraction Kit was used to extract genomic DNA from the blood cell samples. Results the study describes overall, beyond this receptor: In an earlier analysis of approximately 590 of the donors, most TCR beta V segments were observed in productive rearrangements about 87% or about 30% of the time, broadly matching IMGT annotations. Compared with equally common non-associated chains, HLA-associated TCR beta chains in a later analysis were more clonally expanded and had lower generation probabilities. Most TCR sequences were seen in very few donors, while some public TCRs were found in many individuals. A later analysis found that TCR association rates varied across HLA loci, with DRB1 alleles showing the most associated TCRs and HLA-C alleles the fewest. Assigning TCR associations to individual alleles was difficult when HLA alleles, especially DR and DQ, strongly co-occurred. HLA typing was unavailable for some donors at each locus, so association tests used only the typed subset. According to a later analysis, parvovirus B19, influenza, CMV and Epstein-Barr virus appeared linked to several top co-occurrence clusters. Specific HLA alleles were associated with 15,000 to 20,000 TCR beta sequences at a false discovery rate of 0.05 in a later analysis. Some IMGT-functional V segments, including TRBV6-2 and TRBV6-3, could not be told apart with the 87-base-pair reads, so those segments were excluded. It was suggested by the authors that the approach could potentially be generalized to other disease states and immunological phenotypes. The classifier was reported to diagnose cytomegalovirus status with high specificity and sensitivity in both the original and validation cohorts. According to a later genetic analysis, donors in an Asian-associated ancestry cluster had fewer N-insertions in productive TCRs than the roughly 660-donor mean. A further reported finding was that TCR beta sequences accurately predicted the HLA-A and HLA-B alleles for most subjects in the first cohort. Immune exposure information for the cohort was limited to CMV serostatus. This cohort had only TCR beta chains sequenced, and the lack of alpha or paired-chain data limited which features could be detected. Correlated functional status among segregating V segments might be attributable to linkage disequilibrium, but an unknown experimental factor could not be ruled out. Roughly uniform sequencing depth across donors was assumed in presence/absence analyses, although this assumption may not hold. Over 15 rarely observed V segments, including chromosome 9 orphons, were excluded from the earlier analysis of a few hundred of the donors because counts were too low. An association between a missense DCLRE1C variant and V-gene and J-gene trimming of TCR beta chains was found in a later genetic analysis and replicated in an independent cohort. In vitro tests confirmed that a few of the cytomegalovirus-associated TCR beta chains recognize cytomegalovirus antigens. The sequencing pipeline was judged likely to have produced a cluster of highly shared sequence variants as a technical artifact. A total of 164 TCR beta chains were listed by the study as associated with cytomegalovirus. Most CMV-associated TCR beta chains appeared to be HLA-restricted in a later analysis, and the HLA associations seemed to be driven largely by CMV exposure.

For this clone: What antigen it recognizes has not been identified. Per-base qualities were not stored, and no clone one base away is much larger.

CDR1 SGHTA and CDR2 FQGNSA are derived from the germline V gene. V is cut by 1 base and J by 5 bases, and the space between the germline ends is 6 bases. The CDR3 runs 13 amino acids, cysteine and phenylalanine included. This entry keeps only the CDR3 DNA: 39 bases, framed from base 1. Libraries were constructed by the immunoSEQ multiplex PCR assay. The multiplex PCR relied on a mix of 60 forward primers for TCR Vbeta segments and 13 reverse primers for TCR Jbeta segments. The CDR3 region of rearranged TCR beta genes was amplified from genomic DNA by a multiplex PCR assay. On the Illumina HiSeq System, the amplified TCR beta libraries were sequenced as 87-base-pair reads. The original methods were these. In a later analysis, some 80 million unique TCR beta chains were counted across the 500 to 850 repertoires, and about 9.9 million of these chains were shared by at least two donors. A nearest-neighbor algorithm error-corrected the raw reads and collapsed the reads into unique sequences, merging closely related sequences to remove PCR and sequencing errors. V, D and J gene segments were assigned by aligning CDR3 sequences to IMGT reference sequences. Each retained sequence needed at least a six-nucleotide match to both a V gene segment and a J gene segment. Rearrangements were called productive when the CDR3 lacked stop codons and stayed in frame with V and J; all others were non-productive. Following IMGT convention, CDR3 was defined as the stretch from the second conserved V-encoded cysteine up to the conserved J-encoded phenylalanine. In an earlier analysis of 500 to 650 of the donors, sequences lacking an unambiguous match to a single V gene segment were excluded. In an earlier analysis of some 590 of the donors, a V segment was called functional when productive rearrangements were above 56.7%, and segregating when the standard deviation between donors exceeded 5%. A statistical classification framework was built to diagnose cytomegalovirus status from the catalog of TCR beta chain sequences. In a later analysis, V and J genes were assigned by comparing TCR nucleotide sequences against IMGT/GENE-DB human TR gene sequences. The TCRdist pipeline was used in a later analysis to assign CDR3 sequences and most-parsimonious VDJ recombination scenarios. In a later analysis, each TCR beta chain was defined by its CDR3 amino acid sequence together with its V-gene family, and reads lacking a unique V-gene family were excluded. A later analysis removed several hundred highly shared, low-generation-probability nucleotide sequences to deal with suspected cross-contamination and a sequencing artifact. A later analysis calculated a clonal expansion index for each public chain from normalized within-repertoire ranks of inferred template counts. A later analysis computed generation probabilities with a VDJ recombination model fitted to out-of-frame rearrangements, and checked the results against IGoR. Hypergeometric tests were used in a later analysis to score TCR-TCR, TCR-HLA and TCR-CMV co-occurrence, with a repertoire-size bias correction applied to the TCR pairs. In a later analysis, false discovery rates were estimated by permuting HLA or CMV assignments 20 times. In a later analysis, co-occurring TCRs were grouped with DBSCAN, and TCRdist sequence similarity was added when clustering was performed within HLA-allele-positive subsets. Repertoires with fewer than 30,000 or more than 120,000 public chains, plus five repertoires with anomalous nucleotide sharing, were excluded from co-occurrence clustering. TCRdb's version of the immuneACCESS table is confined to in-frame rearrangements and falls short of the full clone set. An unresolved V gene accounts for under half of the shortfall where checked; the remainder is of unknown origin. Clone size and the V and J calls come from that table; the DNA yielded D and trimming. Across this sample there are roughly 150,000 clones, with nearly 80% seen only once. Approximately 2.1% of the sample is taken by the ten largest.

The sequencing input was PBMCs. Recombination joined TRBV7-2 with TRBJ2-1; no confident D gene assignment can be made. The receptor was isolated from a young man in good health and CMV-seronegative. The nucleotide sequence reads TGTGCCAGCAGCTTAGGCAGGAACAATGAGCAGTTCTTC. This encodes CASSLGRNNEQFF. With all but the CDR3 taken from the reference TRBV7-2 and TRBJ2-1 genes, the full variable domain is: GAGVSQSPSNKVTEKGKDVELRCDPISGHTALYWYRQSLGQGLEFLIYFQGNSAPDKSGLPSDRFSAERTGGSVSTLTIQRTQQEDSAVYLCASSLGRNNEQFFGPGTRLTVL.